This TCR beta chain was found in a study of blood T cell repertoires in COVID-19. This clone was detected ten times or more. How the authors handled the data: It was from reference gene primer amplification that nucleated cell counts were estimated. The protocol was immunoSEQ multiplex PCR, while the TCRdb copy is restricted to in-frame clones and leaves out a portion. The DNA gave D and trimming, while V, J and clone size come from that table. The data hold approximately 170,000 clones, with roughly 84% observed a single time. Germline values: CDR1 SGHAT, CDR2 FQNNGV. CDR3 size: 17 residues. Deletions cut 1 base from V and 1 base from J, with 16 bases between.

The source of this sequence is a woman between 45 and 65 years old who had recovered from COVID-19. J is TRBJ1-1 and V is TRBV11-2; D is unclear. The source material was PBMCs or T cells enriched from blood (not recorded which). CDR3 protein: CASSLAASNIRNTEAFF. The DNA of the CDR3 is TGTGCCAGCAGCTTAGCCGCCTCGAATATCAGGAACACTGAAGCTTTCTTT.